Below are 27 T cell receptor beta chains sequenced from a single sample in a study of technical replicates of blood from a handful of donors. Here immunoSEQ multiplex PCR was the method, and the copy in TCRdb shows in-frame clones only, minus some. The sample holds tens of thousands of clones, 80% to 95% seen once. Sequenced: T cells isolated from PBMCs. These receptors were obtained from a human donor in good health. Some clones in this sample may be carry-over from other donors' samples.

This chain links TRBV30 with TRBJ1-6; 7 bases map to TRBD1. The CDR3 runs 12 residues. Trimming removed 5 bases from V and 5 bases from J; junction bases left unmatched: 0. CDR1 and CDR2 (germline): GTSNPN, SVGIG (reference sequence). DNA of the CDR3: TGTGCCTGGGACAGGGATAATTCACCCCTCCACTTT. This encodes CAWDRDNSPLHF.

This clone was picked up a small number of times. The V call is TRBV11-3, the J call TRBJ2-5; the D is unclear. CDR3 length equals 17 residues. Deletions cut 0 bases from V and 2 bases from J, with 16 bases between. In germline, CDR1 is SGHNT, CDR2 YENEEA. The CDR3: CASSLDLTEISQETQYF. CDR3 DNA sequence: TGTGCCAGCAGCTTAGATCTTACAGAAATATCTCAAGAGACCCAGTACTTC.

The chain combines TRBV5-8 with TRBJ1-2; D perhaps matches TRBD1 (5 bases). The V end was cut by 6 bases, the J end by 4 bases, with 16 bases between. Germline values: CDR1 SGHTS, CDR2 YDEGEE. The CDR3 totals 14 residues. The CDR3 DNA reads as TGTGCCAGCAATAATGAGGGACTGCGCTATGGCTACACCTTC. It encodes CASNNEGLRYGYTF.

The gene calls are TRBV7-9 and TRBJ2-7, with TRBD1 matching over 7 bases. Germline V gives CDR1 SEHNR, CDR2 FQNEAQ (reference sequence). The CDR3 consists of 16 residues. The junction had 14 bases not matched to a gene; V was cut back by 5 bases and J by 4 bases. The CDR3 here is CASSAGEPGQRYEQYF. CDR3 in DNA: TGTGCCAGCAGCGCAGGGGAACCGGGACAGAGGTACGAGCAGTACTTC.

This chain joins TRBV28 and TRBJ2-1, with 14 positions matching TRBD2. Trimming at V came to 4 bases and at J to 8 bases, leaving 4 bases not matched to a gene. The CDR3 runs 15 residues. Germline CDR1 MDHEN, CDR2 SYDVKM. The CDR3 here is CASSSGTSGSYEQFF. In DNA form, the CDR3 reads TGTGCCAGCAGTTCCGGGACTAGCGGGAGCTATGAGCAGTTCTTC.

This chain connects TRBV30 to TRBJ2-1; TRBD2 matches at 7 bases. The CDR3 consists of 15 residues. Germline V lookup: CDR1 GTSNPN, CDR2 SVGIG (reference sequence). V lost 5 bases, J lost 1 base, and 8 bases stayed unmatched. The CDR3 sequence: CAWAMGGSSYNEQFF. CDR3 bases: TGTGCCTGGGCGATGGGCGGGAGTTCCTACAATGAGCAGTTCTTC. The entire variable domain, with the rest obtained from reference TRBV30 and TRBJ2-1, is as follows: SQTIHQWPATLVQPVGSPLSLECTVEGTSNPNLYWYRQAAGRGLQLLFYSVGIGQISSEVPQNLSASRPQDRQFILSSKKLLLSDSGFYLCAWAMGGSSYNEQFFGPGTRLTVL.

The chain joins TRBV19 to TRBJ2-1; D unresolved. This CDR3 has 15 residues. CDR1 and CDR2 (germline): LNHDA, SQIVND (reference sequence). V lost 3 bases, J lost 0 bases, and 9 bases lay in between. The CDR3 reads CASSIELLSYNEQFF. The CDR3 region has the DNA TGTGCCAGTAGTATCGAACTCCTCTCCTACAATGAGCAGTTCTTC.

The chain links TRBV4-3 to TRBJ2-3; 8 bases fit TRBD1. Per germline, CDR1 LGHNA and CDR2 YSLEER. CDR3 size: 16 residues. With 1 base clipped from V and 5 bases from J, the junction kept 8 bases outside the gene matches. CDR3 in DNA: TGCGCCAGCAGCCAAGTATCCAGGGGGCTTTTAGATACGCAGTATTTT. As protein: CASSQVSRGLLDTQYF.

The DNA of the CDR3 is TGTGCCAGCAGCCAGACGAGGACTAGCAGCAACGAGCAGTACTTC. This codes for CASSQTRTSSNEQYF. V and J are TRBV5-4 and TRBJ2-7, with TRBD2 matching 8 bases. This CDR3 is built from 15 residues. The ends lost 4 bases at V and 5 bases at J; junction bases unmatched: 11. In germline, CDR1 is SGHNT, CDR2 YYREEE (reference sequence).

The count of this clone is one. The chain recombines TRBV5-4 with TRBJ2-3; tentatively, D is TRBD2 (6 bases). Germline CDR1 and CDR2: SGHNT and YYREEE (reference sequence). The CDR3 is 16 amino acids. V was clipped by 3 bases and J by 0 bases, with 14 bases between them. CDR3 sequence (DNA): TGTGCCAGCAGCTCATACCCGGGACTCAGCACAGATACGCAGTATTTT. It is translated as CASSSYPGLSTDTQYF.

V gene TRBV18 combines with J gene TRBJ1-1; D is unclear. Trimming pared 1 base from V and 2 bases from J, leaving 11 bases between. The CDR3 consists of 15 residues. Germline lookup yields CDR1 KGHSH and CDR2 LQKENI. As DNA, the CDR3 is TGTGCCAGCTCACCACAATCACACAGAAACACTGAAGCTTTCTTT. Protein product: CASSPQSHRNTEAFF.

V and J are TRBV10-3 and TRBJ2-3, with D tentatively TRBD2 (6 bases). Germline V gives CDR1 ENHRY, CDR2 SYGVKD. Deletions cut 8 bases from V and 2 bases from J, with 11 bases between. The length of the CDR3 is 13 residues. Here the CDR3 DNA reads TGTGCCATCCTCCGGGACTCCACAGATACGCAGTATTTT. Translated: CAILRDSTDTQYF.

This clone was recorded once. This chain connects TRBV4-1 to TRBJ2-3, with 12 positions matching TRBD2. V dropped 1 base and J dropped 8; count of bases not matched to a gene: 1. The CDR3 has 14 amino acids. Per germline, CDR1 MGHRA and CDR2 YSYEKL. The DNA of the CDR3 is TGCGCCAGCAGCCAAGCACTAGCGGGAGGTACGCAGTATTTT. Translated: CASSQALAGGTQYF.

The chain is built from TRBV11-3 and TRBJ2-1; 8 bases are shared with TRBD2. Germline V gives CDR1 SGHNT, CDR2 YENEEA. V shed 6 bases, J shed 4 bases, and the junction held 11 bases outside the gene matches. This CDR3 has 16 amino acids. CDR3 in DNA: TGTGCCAGCAGATTTTTAATAGCGGGACTATACAATGAGCAGTTCTTC. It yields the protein CASRFLIAGLYNEQFF. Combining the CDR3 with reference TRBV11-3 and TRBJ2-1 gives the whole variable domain EAGVVQSPRYKIIEKKQPVAFWCNPISGHNTLYWYLQNLGQGPELLIRYENEEAVDDSQLPKDRFSAERLKGVDSTLKIQPAELGDSAVYLCASRFLIAGLYNEQFFGPGTRLTVL.

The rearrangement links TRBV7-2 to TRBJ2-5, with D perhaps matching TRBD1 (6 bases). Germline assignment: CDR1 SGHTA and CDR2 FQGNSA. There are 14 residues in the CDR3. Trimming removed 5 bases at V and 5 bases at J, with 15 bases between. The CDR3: CASSSYRGQETQYF. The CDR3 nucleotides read TGTGCCAGCAGCAGCTACCGAGGACAGGAGACCCAGTACTTC.

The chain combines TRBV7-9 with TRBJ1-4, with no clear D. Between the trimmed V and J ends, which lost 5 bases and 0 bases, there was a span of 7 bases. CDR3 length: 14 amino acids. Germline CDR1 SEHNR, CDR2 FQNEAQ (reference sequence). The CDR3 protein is CASSRTATNEKLFF. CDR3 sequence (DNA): TGTGCCAGCAGCCGAACTGCAACTAATGAAAAACTGTTTTTT.

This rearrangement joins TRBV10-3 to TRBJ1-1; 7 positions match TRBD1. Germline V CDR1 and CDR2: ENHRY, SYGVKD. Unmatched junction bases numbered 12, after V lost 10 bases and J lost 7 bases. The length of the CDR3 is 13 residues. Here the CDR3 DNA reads TGTGCCACCCGGGACAGTCCATCCGATGAAGCTTTCTTT. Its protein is CATRDSPSDEAFF.

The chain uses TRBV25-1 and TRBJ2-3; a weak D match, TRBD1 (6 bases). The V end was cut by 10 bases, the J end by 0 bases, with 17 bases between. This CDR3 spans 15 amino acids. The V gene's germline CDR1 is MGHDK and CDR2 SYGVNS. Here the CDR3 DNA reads TGTGCCATTCAGCCTCCGGGACATAGCACAGATACGCAGTATTTT. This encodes CAIQPPGHSTDTQYF.

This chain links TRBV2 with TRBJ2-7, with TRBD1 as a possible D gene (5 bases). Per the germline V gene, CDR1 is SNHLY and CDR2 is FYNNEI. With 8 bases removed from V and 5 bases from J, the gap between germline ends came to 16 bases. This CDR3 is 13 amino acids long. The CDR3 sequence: CASSVGVSHEQYF. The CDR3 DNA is TGTGCCAGCTCGGTAGGGGTCAGCCACGAGCAGTACTTC.

This CDR3 reads CASSTRKLGTSGNNEQFF. Written as DNA, the CDR3 is TGTGCCAGCAGCACGCGAAAACTCGGGACTAGCGGTAACAATGAGCAGTTCTTC. This chain links TRBV21-1 with TRBJ2-1; TRBD2, as called in the table, went unchecked against the DNA. TRBV21-1 is designated a pseudogene. The CDR3 has 18 residues.

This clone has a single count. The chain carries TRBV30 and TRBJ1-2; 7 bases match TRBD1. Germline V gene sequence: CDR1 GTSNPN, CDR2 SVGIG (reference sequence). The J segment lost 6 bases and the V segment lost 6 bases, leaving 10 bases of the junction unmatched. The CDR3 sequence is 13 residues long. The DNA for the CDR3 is TGTGCCTGCCCCTCCGACAGGGCCGATGGCTACACCTTC. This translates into CACPSDRADGYTF.

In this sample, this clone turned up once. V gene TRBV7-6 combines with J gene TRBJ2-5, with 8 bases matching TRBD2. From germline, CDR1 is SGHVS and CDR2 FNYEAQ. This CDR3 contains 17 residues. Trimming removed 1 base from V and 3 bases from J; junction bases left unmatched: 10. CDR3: CASSLGLRGVDEETQYF. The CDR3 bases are TGTGCCAGCAGCTTAGGTTTGCGGGGGGTGGACGAAGAGACCCAGTACTTC.

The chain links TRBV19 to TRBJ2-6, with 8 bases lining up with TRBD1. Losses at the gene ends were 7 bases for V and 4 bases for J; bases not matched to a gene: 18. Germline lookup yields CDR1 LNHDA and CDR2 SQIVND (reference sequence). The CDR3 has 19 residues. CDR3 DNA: TGTGCCAGTAAGGGAGGACAGGGAAACAGTGAGACCGGGGCCAACGTCCTGACTTTC. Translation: CASKGGQGNSETGANVLTF.

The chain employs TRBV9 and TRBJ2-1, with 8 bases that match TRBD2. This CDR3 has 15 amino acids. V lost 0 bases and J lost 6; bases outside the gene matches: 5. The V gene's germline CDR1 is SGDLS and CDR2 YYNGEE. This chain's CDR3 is CASSVGNGRGNEQFF. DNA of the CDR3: TGTGCCAGCAGCGTAGGGAACGGGAGGGGCAATGAGCAGTTCTTC. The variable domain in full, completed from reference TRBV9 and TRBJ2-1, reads DSGVTQTPKHLITATGQRVTLRCSPRSGDLSVYWYQQSLDQGLQFLIQYYNGEERAKGNILERFSAQQFPDLHSELNLSSLELGDSALYFCASSVGNGRGNEQFFGPGTRLTVL.

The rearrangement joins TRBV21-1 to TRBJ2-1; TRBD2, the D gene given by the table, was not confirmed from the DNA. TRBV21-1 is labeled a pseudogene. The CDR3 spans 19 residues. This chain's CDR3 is CASSKLRSTSSGIYNEQFF. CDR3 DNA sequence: TGTGCCAGCAGCAAGCTCCGATCCACTAGTAGCGGGATATACAATGAGCAGTTCTTC.

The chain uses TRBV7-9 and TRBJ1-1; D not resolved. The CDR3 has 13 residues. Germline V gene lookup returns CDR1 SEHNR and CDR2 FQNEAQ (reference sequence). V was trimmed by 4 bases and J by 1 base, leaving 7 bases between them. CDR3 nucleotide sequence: TGTGCCAGCAGCTCTTCAGGGAACACTGAAGCTTTCTTT. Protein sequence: CASSSSGNTEAFF.

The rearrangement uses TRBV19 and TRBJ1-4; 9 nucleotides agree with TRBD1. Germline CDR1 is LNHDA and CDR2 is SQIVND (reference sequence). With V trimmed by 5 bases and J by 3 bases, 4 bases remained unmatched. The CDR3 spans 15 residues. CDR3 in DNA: TGTGCCAGTAGTTACAGGGGGCTGGCTAATGAAAAACTGTTTTTT. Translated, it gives CASSYRGLANEKLFF.